These 3 T cell receptor beta chains originate from one sample sequenced in a study of T cell responses to AZD1222 COVID-19 vaccine. Sequenced by immunoSEQ multiplex PCR; TCRdb stores in-frame clones only, minus some. The sample lists about 160,000 clones, more than 75% occurring once. The specimen comprised peripheral blood, sampled 28 days after the second AZD1222 dose. These TCRs come from an adult who received the AZD1222 COVID-19 vaccine.

The V gene is TRBV6-5, the J gene TRBJ1-4; D gene ambiguous. V was cut by 7 bases and J by 4 bases, with 10 bases left in between. The CDR3 has 13 amino acids. Germline V gene sequence: CDR1 MNHEY, CDR2 SVGAGI. CDR3 nucleotides: TGTGCCAGCAAGAAGGGCCATAATGAAAAACTGTTTTTT. Encoded protein: CASKKGHNEKLFF.

V and J are TRBV29-1 and TRBJ1-4; D not resolved. The germline V gene encodes CDR1 SQVTM and CDR2 ANQGSEA. V was shortened by 4 bases and J by 8 bases, with 8 bases between the two germline ends. The length of the CDR3 is 11 residues. The CDR3 bases are TGCAGCGTTGGCGTCAAAGAAAAACTGTTTTTT. It codes for CSVGVKEKLFF.

V is TRBV9 and J is TRBJ1-2; unclear D gene. Trimming took off 4 bases at V and 7 bases at J, with 23 bases between the two ends. This CDR3 is built from 16 residues. Per the germline V gene, CDR1 is SGDLS and CDR2 is YYNGEE. CDR3 region: CASSLTSWSQLSGYTF. The CDR3 DNA follows: TGTGCCAGCAGCCTCACGAGTTGGAGCCAACTGAGTGGCTACACCTTC.